The 27 T cell receptor beta chains given below trace back to one sample, sequenced in a study of OX40 agonist ivuxolimab in advanced cancers. Assay used: immunoSEQ multiplex PCR; TCRdb lists only in-frame clones, some missing. In the table there are tens of thousands of clones, around 80% of which are singletons. The sample was CD4+ or CD8+ T cells sorted from blood, taken in a trial of the OX40 agonist ivuxolimab. These receptor sequences come from an adult with an advanced solid tumor such as melanoma, head and neck, liver or kidney cancer.

For this clone: At one boundary the junction diverges from the germline segment, which might be a read error. V usage is TRBV2 and J usage is TRBJ1-2, with D possibly TRBD1 on 5 matching bases. CDR1 is SNHLY and CDR2 is FYNNEI in the germline V gene. CDR3 length: 14 amino acids. The CDR3 sequence is CASREDRPLYGYTF. The DNA of the CDR3 is TGTGCCAGCAGGGAAGACAGACCCCTCTATGGCTACACCTTC.

The V and J genes are TRBV30 and TRBJ1-3, with D hard to call. Deletions cut 3 bases from V and 4 bases from J, with 13 bases between. This CDR3 region has 14 residues. CDR1 GTSNPN and CDR2 SVGIG come from the germline V gene (reference sequence). In nucleotides, the CDR3 is TGTGCCTGGAGCGAGTGGGGAGTCGGAAACACCATATATTTT. Residues: CAWSEWGVGNTIYF.

The V call is TRBV27, the J call TRBJ1-2; 8 bases agree with TRBD1. Germline trimming cut 7 bases from V and 7 bases from J; bases unmatched to any gene: 17. Germline V CDR1 and CDR2: MNHEY, SMNVEV (reference sequence). This CDR3 region has 16 residues. CDR3: CASTRTWDRRNTGYTF. In DNA, the CDR3 is TGTGCCAGCACCAGAACCTGGGACAGGAGAAACACTGGCTACACCTTC.

This chain connects TRBV7-3 to TRBJ2-1; 9 nucleotides line up with TRBD2. The length of the CDR3 is 15 residues. V lost 3 bases and J lost 7; bases outside the gene matches: 7. From germline, CDR1 is SGHTA and CDR2 FQGTGA. The chain's CDR3 is CASSLAGGPGNEQFF. The CDR3 region has the DNA TGTGCCAGCAGCTTGGCGGGAGGGCCGGGGAATGAGCAGTTCTTC.

The chain combines TRBV18 with TRBJ2-4, with D possibly TRBD1 on 5 matching bases. The CDR3 has 16 residues. CDR1 is KGHSH, CDR2 LQKENI, per germline. Trimming removed 2 bases from V and 0 bases from J, with 11 bases in between. CDR3: CASSPAGRLAKNIQYF. CDR3 sequence (DNA): TGTGCCAGCTCACCAGCAGGGCGCTTAGCCAAAAACATTCAGTACTTC. Looking up the rest from reference TRBV18 and TRBJ2-4 gives the full variable domain: NAGVMQNPRHLVRRRGQEARLRCSPMKGHSHVYWYRQLPEEGLKFMVYLQKENIIDESGMPKERFSAEFPKEGPSILRIQQVVRGDSAAYFCASSPAGRLAKNIQYFGAGTRLSVL.

This chain connects TRBV7-2 to TRBJ2-2; D gene uncertain. Germline V gene sequence: CDR1 SGHTA, CDR2 FQGNSA. V gave up 2 bases and J gave up 3 bases, with 7 bases separating them. The CDR3 is 14 amino acids. The CDR3 sequence: CASSLLLHTGELFF. The CDR3 nucleotides read TGTGCCAGCAGCTTATTACTACACACCGGGGAGCTGTTTTTT.

There are a few counts of this clone. V is TRBV19 and J is TRBJ2-5; TRBD1 might be the D (6 bases). The CDR3 runs 16 residues. Looked up from germline, CDR1 is LNHDA and CDR2 is SQIVND (reference sequence). Trimming left V 5 bases short and J 0 bases short, with 16 bases between. The CDR3, as DNA: TGTGCCAGTAGTCTGAGTTTAGACAGGTACCAAGAGACCCAGTACTTC. Translated: CASSLSLDRYQETQYF.

This sequence joins TRBV29-1 and TRBJ1-1, with TRBD1 matching over 8 bases. Trimming took 6 bases from V and 8 from J; bases not matched to a gene: 8. Germline assignment: CDR1 SQVTM and CDR2 ANQGSEA. CDR3 length: 12 amino acids. The CDR3 spells CSVVTGVAEAFF. CDR3 nucleotide sequence: TGCAGCGTCGTGACAGGGGTGGCGGAAGCTTTCTTT.

The rearrangement joins TRBV14 to TRBJ2-5; D is possibly TRBD1 (6 bases). The CDR3 spans 13 residues. Germline loops: CDR1 SGHDN, CDR2 FVKESK. Trimming left V 2 bases short and J 4 bases short, with 8 bases between. The CDR3: CASSQLTGETQYF. CDR3 DNA: TGTGCCAGCAGCCAACTGACAGGAGAGACCCAGTACTTC.

This clone was seen just once. J is TRBJ2-3 and V is TRBV21-1; TRBD2 was called by the table and not checked on the DNA. TRBV21-1 is a listed pseudogene. The CDR3 spans 16 residues. The CDR3 is CASSKLFGGTTDTQYF. The CDR3 DNA sequence: TGTGCCAGCAGCAAACTATTCGGGGGTACCACAGATACGCAGTATTTT.

The chain joins TRBV6-6 to TRBJ2-7; unclear D gene. V gave up 2 bases and J gave up 2 bases, with 13 bases separating them. Per the germline V gene, CDR1 is MNHNY and CDR2 is SVGAGI (reference sequence). CDR3 length: 15 residues. This CDR3 reads CASSYRNAATYEQYF. CDR3 sequence (DNA): TGTGCCAGCAGTTACCGGAACGCAGCAACCTACGAGCAGTACTTC.

The V call is TRBV6-5, the J call TRBJ2-5; no clear D. This CDR3 has 11 residues. The germline gives CDR1 MNHEY, CDR2 SVGAGI. V was pared by 6 bases and J by 4 bases, with 6 bases between. The CDR3 DNA sequence: TGTGCCAGCAGCCATAGAGAGACCCAGTACTTC. Its translation: CASSHRETQYF.

The V call is TRBV28, the J call TRBJ2-5, with 8 bases matching TRBD1. The ends lost 2 bases at V and 4 bases at J; junction bases unmatched: 9. CDR1 and CDR2 from the germline V gene are MDHEN and SYDVKM. This CDR3 has 16 residues. CDR3 amino acids: CASSLVGGGTGETQYF. The CDR3 bases are TGTGCCAGCAGTTTAGTAGGGGGCGGGACAGGAGAGACCCAGTACTTC. The full variable domain, in which reference TRBV28 and TRBJ2-5 provide the parts outside the CDR3, is DVKVTQSSRYLVKRTGEKVFLECVQDMDHENMFWYRQDPGLGLRLIYFSYDVKMKEKGDIPEGYSVSREKKERFSLILESASTNQTSMYLCASSLVGGGTGETQYFGPGTRLLVL.

The chain combines TRBV4-2 with TRBJ2-7; perhaps TRBD2 as D (6 bases). The CDR3 loop spans 15 amino acids. The germline V gene encodes CDR1 LGHNA and CDR2 YNFKEQ. The ends were cut back, 0 bases at V and 5 bases at J, with 14 bases in the middle. CDR3 sequence reads: CASSQDTGRRDEQYF. The CDR3 DNA reads TGTGCCAGCAGCCAAGATACGGGAAGGAGGGACGAGCAGTACTTC.

This clone was observed a single time. The gene calls are TRBV14 and TRBJ2-1; 12 bases map to TRBD2. J lost 8 bases, V lost 1 base, and 15 bases had no gene match. CDR1 and CDR2 from the germline V gene are SGHDN and FVKESK. The CDR3 runs 19 residues. The CDR3 bases are TGTGCCAGCAGCCAAGTTCATTTTGGCCTAGCGGGAGGGCTCGATGAGCAGTTCTTC. It codes for CASSQVHFGLAGGLDEQFF.

The V call is TRBV2, the J call TRBJ1-2; D call uncertain. CDR3 size: 10 residues. Trimming removed 8 bases from V and 2 bases from J, with 3 bases in between. Per germline, CDR1 SNHLY and CDR2 FYNNEI. For the CDR3, the DNA is TGTGCCAGCTCGAACTATGGCTACACCTTC. It yields the protein CASSNYGYTF.

This clone was observed a handful of times. This sample includes further DNA sequences coding for the same CDR3. DNA of the CDR3: TGTGCCAGCTCTCAGGACAGGCCCGAGGGGAACACTGAAGCTTTCTTT. The encoded protein is CASSQDRPEGNTEAFF. The chain is built from TRBV18 and TRBJ1-1, with 7 nucleotides matching TRBD1. With 6 bases clipped from V and 1 base from J, the junction kept 11 bases outside the gene matches. The CDR3 loop spans 16 amino acids. Germline CDR1 is KGHSH and CDR2 is LQKENI.

This chain links TRBV5-1 with TRBJ1-6; the D is unclear. CDR1 and CDR2 from the germline V gene are SGHRS and YFSETQ. Trimming took 2 bases from V and 6 from J, leaving 12 bases between them. CDR3 size: 15 residues. CDR3 loop: CASSLRNTVNSPLHF. CDR3 sequence (DNA): TGCGCCAGCAGCTTAAGGAATACGGTTAATTCACCCCTCCACTTT.

The V gene is TRBV28, the J gene TRBJ2-1; TRBD2 matches 8 bases. Germline CDR1 MDHEN, CDR2 SYDVKM. The CDR3 consists of 16 residues. With V trimmed by 3 bases and J by 4 bases, 8 bases remained unmatched. In nucleotides, the CDR3 is TGTGCCAGCAGTTTCGCCCTGGCGGGGGGATACAATGAGCAGTTCTTC. Encoded protein: CASSFALAGGYNEQFF.

The chain combines TRBV11-1 with TRBJ1-1; TRBD1 matches at 7 bases. With 6 bases clipped from V and 7 bases from J, the junction kept 11 bases outside the gene matches. CDR1 is SGHAT and CDR2 is FQDESV in the germline V gene (reference sequence). The CDR3 covers 14 residues. DNA for the CDR3: TGTGCCAGCAGTATTCAGGGAGGGGGCGTTGAAGCTTTCTTT. Translation gives CASSIQGGGVEAFF.

This sequence joins TRBV6-5 and TRBJ1-5, with unresolved D. Germline values: CDR1 MNHEY, CDR2 SVGAGI. V gave up 6 bases and J gave up 0 bases, with 6 bases separating them. CDR3 length: 13 amino acids. CDR3 DNA sequence: TGTGCCAGCAGACCCAATAGCAATCAGCCCCAGCATTTT. This codes for CASRPNSNQPQHF.

The J gene is TRBJ2-7, the V gene TRBV29-1; perhaps TRBD1 as D (6 bases). The CDR3 runs 11 residues. Germline assignment: CDR1 SQVTM and CDR2 ANQGSEA. V was trimmed by 7 bases and J by 6 bases, leaving 13 bases between them. The CDR3 nucleotides read TGCAGCGGACAGGTTTACGGCGAGCAGTACTTC. Translated: CSGQVYGEQYF.

This chain uses TRBV4-2 with TRBJ1-1; no clear D gene. Trimming removed 2 bases from V and 1 base from J, with 8 bases in between. The CDR3 has 14 amino acids. Per germline, CDR1 LGHNA and CDR2 YNFKEQ. The CDR3 nucleotides are TGTGCCAGCAGCCAATCTCAGTCGAACACTGAAGCTTTCTTT. Protein product: CASSQSQSNTEAFF.

This sequence joins TRBV18 and TRBJ1-1; D uncertain. Germline CDR1 reads KGHSH; CDR2 reads LQKENI. The V end was cut by 6 bases, the J end by 5 bases, with 19 bases between. The CDR3 is 15 residues long. DNA of the CDR3: TGTGCCAGCTCGACGGCGGAGGGAGGGTGGACTGAAGCTTTCTTT. The encoded protein is CASSTAEGGWTEAFF.

Only one count was recorded for this clone. This sequence joins TRBV6-1 and TRBJ1-5, with D unclear. V dropped 7 bases and J dropped 2 bases, with 15 bases sitting between them. The germline gives CDR1 MNHNS, CDR2 SASEGT. The CDR3 covers 15 residues. CDR3 amino acids: CASNPFRAGNQPQHF. CDR3 nucleotides: TGTGCCAGCAACCCCTTCCGGGCGGGCAATCAGCCCCAGCATTTT.

V is TRBV19 and J is TRBJ2-5; TRBD1 agrees at 7 bases. The CDR3 runs to 12 residues. CDR1 LNHDA and CDR2 SQIVND come from the germline V gene (reference sequence). Trimming removed 8 bases from V and 6 bases from J; junction bases left unmatched: 6. CDR3: CASGTGAKTQYF. CDR3 nucleotides: TGTGCCAGTGGAACAGGGGCGAAGACCCAGTACTTC.

V gene TRBV7-2 combines with J gene TRBJ1-4, with D maybe TRBD1 (5 bases). V lost 2 bases and J lost 3, with 19 bases in between. The germline V gene has CDR1 SGHTA and CDR2 FQGNSA. There are 18 residues in the CDR3. CDR3 nucleotides: TGTGCCAGCAGCTTAACCCTCGCGTCCGGGGGATCTAATGAAAAACTGTTTTTT. It encodes CASSLTLASGGSNEKLFF.